A selection of T cell receptor beta chains follows, all from one sample in a study of cytomegalovirus exposure and HLA in healthy donors. Data came from immunoSEQ multiplex PCR; TCRdb stores just in-frame clones and leaves some out. There are approximately 170,000 clones in the sample; roughly 77% occur only once, and more than 4.5% lies in the top ten. Sequencing was performed on PBMCs. These receptors all come from a man aged 25 to 40 in good health and CMV-seropositive. CDR3s include the opening cysteine and the closing phenylalanine or tryptophan. Fields, in order: clone size, D gene, J gene, V gene, CDR3 DNA, CDR3 protein. The D gene is left open where the match is weak. Size is stated for part of the rows, as once, few or many counts, or as a class when the clone is expanded.

abundance: once
d_gene: TRBD2
j_gene: TRBJ2-2
v_gene: TRBV7-9
CDR3nt: TGTGCCAGCAGCTCTTGGGGGGGGGCGAACACCGGGGAGCTGTTTTTT
CDR3aa: CASSSWGGANTGELFF

abundance: .
d_gene: TRBD2
j_gene: TRBJ2-5
v_gene: TRBV5-4
CDR3nt: TGTGCCAGCAGCTCCGGACTAGCGGGACGAGAGACCCAGTACTTC
CDR3aa: CASSSGLAGRETQYF

abundance: .
d_gene: .
j_gene: TRBJ2-7
v_gene: TRBV7-2
CDR3nt: TGTGCCAGCAGCTTAGGGGGTAGCCGGAGAGGGAACGAGCAGTACTTC
CDR3aa: CASSLGGSRRGNEQYF

abundance: few
d_gene: .
j_gene: TRBJ1-4
v_gene: TRBV7-2
CDR3nt: TGTGCCAGCAGCTCCAACAGTGGCGAAAAACTGTTTTTT
CDR3aa: CASSSNSGEKLFF

abundance: few
d_gene: .
j_gene: TRBJ2-1
v_gene: TRBV10-3
CDR3nt: TGTGCCATCAGTGCTATGCGGGACGTCCTCCCATCCTCCTACAATGAGCAGTTCTTC
CDR3aa: CAISAMRDVLPSSYNEQFF

abundance: .
d_gene: TRBD1
j_gene: TRBJ1-5
v_gene: TRBV7-6
CDR3nt: TGTGCTAGCAGCTTGGGACAGCCAGGAAGCAATCAGCCCCAGCATTTT
CDR3aa: CASSLGQPGSNQPQHF

abundance: few
d_gene: .
j_gene: TRBJ1-1
v_gene: TRBV2
CDR3nt: TGTGCCAGCAGAGTAACTACTGAAGCTTTCTTT
CDR3aa: CASRVTTEAFF

abundance: once
d_gene: TRBD2
j_gene: TRBJ2-3
v_gene: TRBV5-5
CDR3nt: TGTGCCAGCAGCTTGGCGGCCCGGGAGGCTGATACGCAGTATTTT
CDR3aa: CASSLAAREADTQYF

abundance: .
d_gene: TRBD2
j_gene: TRBJ2-1
v_gene: TRBV7-6
CDR3nt: TGTGCCAGCAGCCCCCTTAGCGGGGGGACTTACAATGAGCAGTTCTTC
CDR3aa: CASSPLSGGTYNEQFF

abundance: .
d_gene: TRBD2
j_gene: TRBJ2-1
v_gene: TRBV7-2
CDR3nt: TGTGCCAGCAGCCCACTAGCGGGGGGGAACAATGAGCAGTTCTTC
CDR3aa: CASSPLAGGNNEQFF

abundance: .
d_gene: TRBD2
j_gene: TRBJ2-2
v_gene: TRBV28
CDR3nt: TGTGCCAGCAGGACCGGGACTAGCGGGAGCTTCCCCGGGGAGCTGTTTTTT
CDR3aa: CASRTGTSGSFPGELFF

abundance: .
d_gene: .
j_gene: TRBJ2-1
v_gene: TRBV28
CDR3nt: TGTGCCAGCAGGCAGACTCTTCTTAATGAGCAGTTCTTC
CDR3aa: CASRQTLLNEQFF

abundance: few
d_gene: TRBD2
j_gene: TRBJ2-3
v_gene: TRBV7-2
CDR3nt: TGTGCCAGCAGCTTAGCGACCGGGGGGGCCGGAGATACGCAGTATTTT
CDR3aa: CASSLATGGAGDTQYF

abundance: .
d_gene: TRBD2
j_gene: TRBJ2-1
v_gene: TRBV28
CDR3nt: TGTGCCAGCCGCGGGAGCCCCTCCTACAATGAGCAGTTCTTC
CDR3aa: CASRGSPSYNEQFF

abundance: .
d_gene: .
j_gene: TRBJ1-1
v_gene: TRBV5-1
CDR3nt: TGCGCCAGCAGCTTGGTTTTGGGGCGGTGGAACACTGAAGCTTTCTTT
CDR3aa: CASSLVLGRWNTEAFF

abundance: .
d_gene: TRBD2
j_gene: TRBJ2-7
v_gene: TRBV7-6
CDR3nt: TGTGCCAGCAGCCCTAGCGGACCCTACGAGCAGTACTTC
CDR3aa: CASSPSGPYEQYF

abundance: .
d_gene: .
j_gene: TRBJ1-3
v_gene: TRBV5-4
CDR3nt: TGTGCCAGCAGTTGGTCACGGTCTGGAAACACCATATATTTT
CDR3aa: CASSWSRSGNTIYF

abundance: .
d_gene: TRBD1
j_gene: TRBJ1-5
v_gene: TRBV15
CDR3nt: TGTGCCACCAGCAGAGGGGGACAGAAAAATCAGCCCCAGCATTTT
CDR3aa: CATSRGGQKNQPQHF

abundance: .
d_gene: TRBD1
j_gene: TRBJ1-5
v_gene: TRBV19
CDR3nt: TGTGCCAGCAAAGAGGGACAGGGAGGTCAGCCCCAGCATTTT
CDR3aa: CASKEGQGGQPQHF

abundance: .
d_gene: .
j_gene: TRBJ1-1
v_gene: TRBV19
CDR3nt: TGTGCCAGTAGAAGCGGCCAGGTGAACACTGAAGCTTTCTTT
CDR3aa: CASRSGQVNTEAFF

abundance: .
d_gene: TRBD1
j_gene: TRBJ1-6
v_gene: TRBV6-6
CDR3nt: TGTGCCAGCAGTAGGACAGGGGATTATAATTCACCCCTCCACTTT
CDR3aa: CASSRTGDYNSPLHF

abundance: .
d_gene: TRBD1
j_gene: TRBJ2-3
v_gene: TRBV30
CDR3nt: TGTGCCTGGAGTAGACAGGGTGGCGCAGATACGCAGTATTTT
CDR3aa: CAWSRQGGADTQYF